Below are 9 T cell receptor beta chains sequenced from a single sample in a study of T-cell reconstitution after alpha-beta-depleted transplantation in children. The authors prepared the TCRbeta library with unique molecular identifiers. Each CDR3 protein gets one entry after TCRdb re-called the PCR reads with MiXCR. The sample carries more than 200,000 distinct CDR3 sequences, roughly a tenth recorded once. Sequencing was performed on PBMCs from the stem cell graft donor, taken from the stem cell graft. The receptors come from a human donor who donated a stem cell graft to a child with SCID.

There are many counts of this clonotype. CDR3: CASSEDIMNTEAFF. The CDR3 DNA is TGTGCCAGCAGTGAAGACATCATGAACACTGAAGCTTTCTTT. This sequence joins TRBV2 and TRBJ1-1; D gene uncertain. CDR1 and CDR2 from the germline V gene are SNHLY and FYNNEI. This CDR3 contains 14 residues. V lost 1 base and J lost 0, with 6 bases in between.

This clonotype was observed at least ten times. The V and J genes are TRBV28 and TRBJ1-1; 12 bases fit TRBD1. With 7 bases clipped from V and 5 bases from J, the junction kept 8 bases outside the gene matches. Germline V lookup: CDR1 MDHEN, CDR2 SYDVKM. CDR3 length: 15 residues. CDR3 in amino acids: CASTLGTGGATEAFF. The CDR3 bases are TGTGCCAGCACTCTCGGGACAGGGGGCGCAACTGAAGCTTTCTTT. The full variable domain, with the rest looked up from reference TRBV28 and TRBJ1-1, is DVKVTQSSRYLVKRTGEKVFLECVQDMDHENMFWYRQDPGLGLRLIYFSYDVKMKEKGDIPEGYSVSREKKERFSLILESASTNQTSMYLCASTLGTGGATEAFFGQGTRLTVV.

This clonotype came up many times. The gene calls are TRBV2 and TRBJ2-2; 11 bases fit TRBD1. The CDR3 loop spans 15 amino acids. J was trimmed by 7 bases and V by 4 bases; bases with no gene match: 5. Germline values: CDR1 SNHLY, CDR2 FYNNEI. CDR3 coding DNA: TGTGCCAGCAGTGGGACAGGGGGCCGAAACGGGGAGCTGTTTTTT. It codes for CASSGTGGRNGELFF. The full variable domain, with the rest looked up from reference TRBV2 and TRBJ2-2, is EPEVTQTPSHQVTQMGQEVILRCVPISNHLYFYWYRQILGQKVEFLVSFYNNEISEKSEIFDDQFSVERPDGSNFTLKIRSTKLEDSAMYFCASSGTGGRNGELFFGEGSRLTVL.

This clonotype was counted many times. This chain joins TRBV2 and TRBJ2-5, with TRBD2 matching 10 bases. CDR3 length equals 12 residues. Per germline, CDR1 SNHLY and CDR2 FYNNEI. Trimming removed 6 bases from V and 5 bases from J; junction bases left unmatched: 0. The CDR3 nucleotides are TGTGCCAGCAGAGCGGGAGGGGAGACCCAGTACTTC. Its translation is CASRAGGETQYF.

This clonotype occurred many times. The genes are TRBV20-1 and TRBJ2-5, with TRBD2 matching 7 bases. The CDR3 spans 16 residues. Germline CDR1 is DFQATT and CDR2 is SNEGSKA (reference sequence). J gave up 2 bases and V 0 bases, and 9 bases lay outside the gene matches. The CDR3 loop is CSARDRWGGRQETQYF. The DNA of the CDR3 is TGCAGTGCTAGAGATCGGTGGGGGGGTAGGCAAGAGACCCAGTACTTC.

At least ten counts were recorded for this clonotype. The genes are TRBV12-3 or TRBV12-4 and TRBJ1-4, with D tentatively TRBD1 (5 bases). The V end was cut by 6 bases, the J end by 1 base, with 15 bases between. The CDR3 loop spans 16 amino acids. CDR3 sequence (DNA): TGTGCCAGCAGCCGGGGCGGCGGTGGAACTAATGAAAAACTGTTTTTT. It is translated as CASSRGGGGTNEKLFF.

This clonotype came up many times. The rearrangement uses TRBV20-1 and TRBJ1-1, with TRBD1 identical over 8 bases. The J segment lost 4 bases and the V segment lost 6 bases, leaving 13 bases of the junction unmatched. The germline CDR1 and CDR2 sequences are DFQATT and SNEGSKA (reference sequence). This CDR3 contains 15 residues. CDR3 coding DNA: TGCAGTGCGTATTCGTCAGGGGGCGCCGCCACTGAAGCTTTCTTT. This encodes CSAYSSGGAATEAFF.

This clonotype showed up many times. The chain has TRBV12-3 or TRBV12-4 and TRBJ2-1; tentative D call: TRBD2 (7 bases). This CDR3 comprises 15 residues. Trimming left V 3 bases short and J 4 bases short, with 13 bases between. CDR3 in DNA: TGTGCCAGCAGTTTGGGGGGGCTGGAATACAATGAGCAGTTCTTC. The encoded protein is CASSLGGLEYNEQFF.

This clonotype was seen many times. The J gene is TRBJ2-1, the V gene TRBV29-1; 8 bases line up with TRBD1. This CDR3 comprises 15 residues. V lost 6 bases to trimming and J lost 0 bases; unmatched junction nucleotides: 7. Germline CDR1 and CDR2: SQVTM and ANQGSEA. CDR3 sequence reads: CSVRTGSSSYNEQFF. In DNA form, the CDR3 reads TGCAGCGTCCGGACAGGGAGTAGCTCCTACAATGAGCAGTTCTTC.